Shown below are 23 T cell receptor beta chains from a single sample sequenced in a study of CD8 T cell repertoires and HIV-1 epitope variants. These TCRs are of unknown antigen specificity. Profiled with immunoSEQ multiplex PCR; TCRdb holds only in-frame clones, not every one. The sample consists of fewer than 5,500 clones, less than 75% of them appearing once. Sequenced sample: cultured CD8+ T cells derived from PBMCs. These receptors were taken from a male donor with HIV.

V usage is TRBV28 and J usage is TRBJ2-3; D ambiguous. This CDR3 is 11 amino acids long. V lost 6 bases to trimming and J lost 2 bases, with 3 bases between them. CDR1 is MDHEN and CDR2 is SYDVKM in the germline V gene. The CDR3 reads CASRYTDTQYF. Here the CDR3 DNA reads TGTGCCAGCAGGTACACAGATACGCAGTATTTT.

The chain couples TRBV5-6 to TRBJ2-7; D not certain. V shed 3 bases and J shed 4 bases, with 17 bases lying between them. Germline V gene sequence: CDR1 SGHDT, CDR2 YYEEEE. This CDR3 region has 15 residues. The CDR3 region has the DNA TGTGCCAGCAGCTGGTCCGAAAATATGGTGTACGAGCAGTACTTC. It yields the protein CASSWSENMVYEQYF.

The rearrangement uses TRBV6-9 and TRBJ2-7, with 11 bases identical to TRBD2. Losses at the gene ends were 5 bases for V and 6 bases for J; bases not matched to a gene: 9. Germline CDR1 MNHGY, CDR2 SVAAGI. This CDR3 region has 15 residues. The CDR3 region has the DNA TGTGCCAGCAGTACCCTTAGCGGGAGGGCCCCCGAGCAGTACTTC. Protein: CASSTLSGRAPEQYF.

The V gene is TRBV28, the J gene TRBJ2-3; 8 positions match TRBD1. Germline V gene lookup returns CDR1 MDHEN and CDR2 SYDVKM. Germline trimming cut 6 bases from V and 6 bases from J; bases unmatched to any gene: 17. The CDR3 is 17 amino acids. DNA for the CDR3: TGTGCCAGCAGGCCATACGGACAGGGCAGGGGCTTGGATACGCAGTATTTT. It codes for CASRPYGQGRGLDTQYF. The full variable domain, completed using reference TRBV28 and TRBJ2-3, is DVKVTQSSRYLVKRTGEKVFLECVQDMDHENMFWYRQDPGLGLRLIYFSYDVKMKEKGDIPEGYSVSREKKERFSLILESASTNQTSMYLCASRPYGQGRGLDTQYFGPGTRLTVL.

The V call is TRBV5-4, the J call TRBJ2-1; the D is unclear. The CDR3 contains 15 residues. CDR1 and CDR2 (germline): SGHNT, YYREEE (reference sequence). V was clipped by 2 bases and J by 1 base, with 10 bases between them. CDR3 sequence reads: CASSLPRLSYNEQFF. The CDR3 DNA follows: TGTGCCAGCAGCTTACCCCGACTGTCCTACAATGAGCAGTTCTTC.

The chain has TRBV7-9 and TRBJ2-7; TRBD2 is a possible D gene (6 bases). Looked up from germline, CDR1 is SEHNR and CDR2 is FQNEAQ (reference sequence). Trimming shortened V by 1 base and J by 7 bases, and 17 bases separated the two germline ends. The CDR3 sequence is 15 residues long. The CDR3 DNA reads TGTGCCAGCAGCTTAGATGGCGGGAAAATGCAAGAGCAGTACTTC. Residues: CASSLDGGKMQEQYF.

The chain is built from TRBV7-3 and TRBJ1-2; tentatively, D is TRBD1 (6 bases). The germline V gene has CDR1 SGHTA and CDR2 FQGTGA. Deletions cut 2 bases from V and 7 bases from J, with 11 bases between. This CDR3 contains 13 residues. CDR3 coding DNA: TGTGCCAGCAGCTTAGTTCAGGGGTTTGGCTACACCTTC. Translation: CASSLVQGFGYTF.

The J gene is TRBJ2-7, the V gene TRBV5-4; 10 bases map to TRBD2. The V and J ends lost 4 bases and 3 bases, in that order; junction bases with no gene match: 13. The CDR3 runs to 17 residues. Germline V lookup: CDR1 SGHNT, CDR2 YYREEE (reference sequence). CDR3 bases: TGTGCCAGCAGCGCGAATACCGGGACTAGCGCCTACTACGAGCAGTACTTC. It is translated as CASSANTGTSAYYEQYF.

This clone was counted only a few times. The chain recombines TRBV6-6 with TRBJ1-1; D is undetermined. The ends were cut back, 2 bases at V and 8 bases at J, with 15 bases in the middle. In germline, CDR1 is MNHNY, CDR2 SVGAGI (reference sequence). The CDR3 length is 14 residues. CDR3 amino acids: CASSYGLGGVEAFF. The CDR3 nucleotides are TGTGCCAGCAGTTACGGGCTAGGCGGGGTCGAAGCTTTCTTT.

The table lists this clone with a count of one. The gene calls are TRBV28 and TRBJ2-1, with 12 nucleotides matching TRBD1. Germline CDR1 is MDHEN and CDR2 is SYDVKM. V lost 5 bases and J lost 8; bases outside the gene matches: 16. This CDR3 has 18 residues. CDR3 region: CASSTINRDRGLGDEQFF. The CDR3 DNA reads as TGTGCCAGCAGTACTATCAACCGGGACAGGGGGCTCGGCGATGAGCAGTTCTTC.

This clone occurred once. The chain carries TRBV10-3 and TRBJ2-7; unclear D gene. Trimming pared 3 bases from V and 7 bases from J, leaving 13 bases between. Germline values: CDR1 ENHRY, CDR2 SYGVKD. This CDR3 has 13 residues. CDR3 amino acids: CAISDQGTGEQYF. The CDR3 bases are TGTGCCATCAGTGATCAAGGTACTGGAGAGCAGTACTTC.

The CDR3 region is CASSLGSGGTDTQYF. The CDR3 nucleotides are TGTGCCAGCAGCTTAGGGTCGGGGGGCACAGATACGCAGTATTTT. The chain couples TRBV11-2 to TRBJ2-3, with D possibly matching TRBD2 (6 bases). V lost 1 base and J lost 1, with 9 bases in between. The CDR3 loop spans 15 amino acids. The V gene's germline CDR1 is SGHAT and CDR2 FQNNGV.

The chain combines TRBV9 with TRBJ1-1; the match to TRBD1 covers 10 bases. Germline V gene data show CDR1 as SGDLS and CDR2 as YYNGEE. J lost 3 bases, V lost 3 bases, and 5 bases had no gene match. CDR3 length equals 15 residues. CDR3 amino acids: CASSARTGGDTEAFF. Here the CDR3 DNA reads TGTGCCAGCAGCGCCAGGACAGGGGGAGACACTGAAGCTTTCTTT.

This clone was seen a handful of times. J is TRBJ1-2 and V is TRBV14; perhaps TRBD1 as D (6 bases). CDR1 is SGHDN and CDR2 is FVKESK in the germline V gene. V shed 6 bases and J shed 8 bases, with 16 bases lying between them. The CDR3 has 13 amino acids. CDR3 residues: CASSPITGIGYTF. The CDR3 DNA follows: TGTGCCAGCAGTCCTATCACAGGGATCGGCTACACCTTC.

The CDR3 DNA reads TGTGCCAGCAGCATAGGGGGAGAGGGCTACACCTTC. Its translation: CASSIGGEGYTF. The rearrangement joins TRBV5-5 to TRBJ1-2; D possibly corresponds to TRBD1 (6 bases). The CDR3 runs 12 residues. V gave up 4 bases and J gave up 8 bases, with 12 bases separating them. The germline V gene encodes CDR1 SGHKS and CDR2 YYEKEE (reference sequence).

The rearrangement uses TRBV2 and TRBJ1-1; possible D gene TRBD1, 6 bases. CDR1 SNHLY and CDR2 FYNNEI come from the germline V gene. The CDR3 totals 15 residues. The V end was cut by 3 bases, the J end by 0 bases, with 11 bases between. The CDR3 sequence: CASSEPGHLNTEAFF. The CDR3 nucleotides read TGTGCCAGCAGTGAGCCGGGACACCTGAACACTGAAGCTTTCTTT. Full variable domain (rest looked up from reference TRBV2 and TRBJ1-1): EPEVTQTPSHQVTQMGQEVILRCVPISNHLYFYWYRQILGQKVEFLVSFYNNEISEKSEIFDDQFSVERPDGSNFTLKIRSTKLEDSAMYFCASSEPGHLNTEAFFGQGTRLTVV.

The CDR3 coding sequence is TGTGCCAGCAGCTTAGTAGGGACCTACTCGGGGGAGCAGTACTTC. Its protein is CASSLVGTYSGEQYF. The chain carries TRBV7-6 and TRBJ2-7; D possibly uses TRBD1 or TRBD2 (5 bases each). Germline CDR1 and CDR2: SGHVS and FNYEAQ. With 1 base removed from V and 7 bases from J, the gap between germline ends came to 17 bases. This CDR3 spans 15 amino acids. Filled out from reference TRBV7-6 and TRBJ2-7, the complete variable domain reads GAGVSQSPRYKVTKRGQDVALRCDPISGHVSLYWYRQALGQGPEFLTYFNYEAQQDKSGLPNDRFSAERPEGSISTLTIQRTEQRDSAMYRCASSLVGTYSGEQYFGPGTRLTVT.

The chain joins TRBV27 to TRBJ2-7, with 7 nucleotides matching TRBD2. Germline CDR1 MNHEY, CDR2 SMNVEV (reference sequence). The CDR3 is 16 amino acids. The V gene end was trimmed by 0 bases and the J gene end by 5 bases; junction bases not matched to a gene: 10. The CDR3 coding sequence is TGTGCCAGCAGTTTATCGATGGGGACTATAGTCCACGAGCAGTACTTC. This codes for CASSLSMGTIVHEQYF.

This clone was picked up a small number of times. V gene TRBV30 combines with J gene TRBJ1-1, with D unresolved. Between the trimmed V and J ends, which lost 1 base and 5 bases, there was a span of 8 bases. CDR1 and CDR2 from the germline V gene are GTSNPN and SVGIG (reference sequence). The CDR3 consists of 12 residues. CDR3: CAWSESWTEAFF. CDR3 nucleotides: TGTGCCTGGAGTGAGAGTTGGACTGAAGCTTTCTTT.

J is TRBJ2-3 and V is TRBV5-8, with 10 bases aligning to TRBD2. V lost 4 bases, J lost 2 bases, and 7 bases stayed unmatched. The germline gives CDR1 SGHTS, CDR2 YDEGEE. The CDR3 is 16 residues long. This CDR3 reads CASSPTSGVATDTQYF. As DNA, the CDR3 is TGTGCCAGCAGCCCTACTAGCGGGGTCGCCACAGATACGCAGTATTTT.

V gene TRBV6-5 combines with J gene TRBJ2-1; D perhaps matches TRBD2 (5 bases). The CDR3 sequence is 12 residues long. Germline V gene sequence: CDR1 MNHEY, CDR2 SVGAGI. Trimming pared 5 bases from V and 5 bases from J, leaving 7 bases between. The CDR3 region is CASSPGNNEQFF. The CDR3 DNA reads as TGTGCCAGCAGTCCGGGGAACAATGAGCAGTTCTTC.

The gene calls are TRBV7-9 and TRBJ1-5, with D maybe TRBD1 (5 bases). The ends were cut back, 11 bases at V and 4 bases at J, with 12 bases in the middle. Germline values: CDR1 SEHNR, CDR2 FQNEAQ (reference sequence). The CDR3 has 12 amino acids. The CDR3 nucleotides are TGTGCCGTTTCCCGGGGGAATCAGCCCCAGCATTTT. It yields the protein CAVSRGNQPQHF.

V usage is TRBV7-9 and J usage is TRBJ2-7; 10 nucleotides align to TRBD1. The CDR3 is 14 amino acids. The trim removed 3 bases at V and 12 bases at J, leaving 11 bases unmatched. The germline CDR1 and CDR2 sequences are SEHNR and FQNEAQ (reference sequence). The DNA of the CDR3 is TGTGCCAGCAGCTTGGACCGGGACAGGGGATCTGGGTACTTC. Its protein is CASSLDRDRGSGYF.